The 6 T cell receptor beta chains given below trace back to one sample, sequenced in a study of blood T cell repertoires in COVID-19. Measured with immunoSEQ multiplex PCR; TCRdb has only the in-frame clones, and not every one. In the table there are tens of thousands of clones, 87% of which are singletons. Sequenced input: peripheral blood. The receptors derive from a woman in her forties or fifties with acute or convalescent COVID-19.

V and J are TRBV6-6 and TRBJ1-2; D gene uncertain. The V gene lost 5 bases and the J gene lost 4 bases, with 11 bases spanning the gap. This CDR3 region has 13 residues. In germline, CDR1 is MNHNY, CDR2 SVGAGI (reference sequence). The CDR3 DNA sequence: TGTGCCAGCAGTCGAGAGGAACTCTATGGCTACACCTTC. Its protein is CASSREELYGYTF.

The rearrangement uses TRBV6-5 and TRBJ2-7, with TRBD2 identical over 11 bases. The germline V gene encodes CDR1 MNHEY and CDR2 SVGAGI. After removal of 6 bases from V and 3 bases from J, the junction contained 4 bases not matched to a gene. The CDR3 is 14 amino acids. The CDR3 loop is CASRIAGGLYEQYF. The CDR3 DNA follows: TGTGCCAGCAGAATAGCGGGGGGGCTCTACGAGCAGTACTTC.

This sequence joins TRBV5-6 and TRBJ2-1; 7 bases agree with TRBD2. Per germline, CDR1 SGHDT and CDR2 YYEEEE. The V gene end was trimmed by 4 bases and the J gene end by 3 bases; junction bases not matched to a gene: 7. This CDR3 has 15 residues. The CDR3 spells CASSPGTIVYNEQFF. As DNA, the CDR3 is TGTGCCAGCAGCCCCGGGACTATTGTCTACAATGAGCAGTTCTTC.

The genes are TRBV28 and TRBJ2-3; 12 bases match TRBD2. With 6 bases clipped from V and 3 bases from J, the junction kept 4 bases outside the gene matches. Germline CDR1 is MDHEN and CDR2 is SYDVKM. The CDR3 has 15 amino acids. The CDR3 nucleotides read TGTGCCAGCAGCCCAGGGACTAGCGGGACAGATACGCAGTATTTT. This translates into CASSPGTSGTDTQYF. Together with reference TRBV28 and TRBJ2-3, the CDR3 gives the full variable domain: DVKVTQSSRYLVKRTGEKVFLECVQDMDHENMFWYRQDPGLGLRLIYFSYDVKMKEKGDIPEGYSVSREKKERFSLILESASTNQTSMYLCASSPGTSGTDTQYFGPGTRLTVL.

The gene calls are TRBV6-2 or TRBV6-3 and TRBJ2-1; D is undetermined. The germline V and J ends were trimmed by 2 bases and 0 bases, with 8 bases remaining between them. CDR3 length: 15 residues. Germline V gives CDR1 MNHEY, CDR2 SVGEGT. The CDR3 nucleotides read TGTGCCAGCAGTTACGGCTTAAGCTCCTACAATGAGCAGTTCTTC. This translates into CASSYGLSSYNEQFF.

Here the CDR3 DNA reads TGTGCCAGCAGCCGAACTAACACCGGGGAGCTGTTTTTT. Protein sequence: CASSRTNTGELFF. This chain uses TRBV11-2 with TRBJ2-2, with D uncertain. Deletions cut 5 bases from V and 2 bases from J, with 6 bases between. The CDR3 loop spans 13 amino acids. Germline lookup yields CDR1 SGHAT and CDR2 FQNNGV.